Listed below are T cell receptor beta chains from one sample, sequenced in a study of PD-1 blockade in classical Hodgkin lymphoma. Data came from immunoSEQ multiplex PCR; TCRdb stores just in-frame clones and leaves some out. The sample holds about 24,000 clones, approximately 79% seen once. Source: peripheral blood mononuclear cells (PBMCs), taken before the fourth cycle of nivolumab. These receptors all stem from a human donor with classical Hodgkin lymphoma. Both conserved end residues are part of each CDR3. The D gene is left open where the match is weak. Clone size, where shown, is once, few, many, or a class for clones that have expanded.

v_call	clone_size	j_call	d_call	cdr3_aa	cdr3_nt
TRBV4-2	-	TRBJ2-1	TRBD2	CASSPTGTSGSNEQFF	TGTGCCAGCAGCCCAACCGGGACTAGCGGGAGTAATGAGCAGTTCTTC
TRBV5-1	once	TRBJ2-7	TRBD2	CVSSSGGYEQYF	TGCGTCAGCAGCTCCGGGGGGTACGAGCAGTACTTC
TRBV19	-	TRBJ2-7	-	CASSITVLSSYEQYF	TGTGCCAGTAGTATTACAGTTCTTAGCTCCTACGAGCAGTACTTC
TRBV18	-	TRBJ2-3	-	CASSPPFKGAGTDTQYF	TGTGCCAGCTCACCACCCTTTAAAGGGGCTGGCACAGATACGCAGTATTTT
TRBV27	-	TRBJ2-1	-	CASSPTYYNEQFF	TGTGCCAGCAGTCCCACATACTACAATGAGCAGTTCTTC
TRBV2	-	TRBJ1-4	-	CASSEAATRLFF	TGTGCCAGCAGTGAAGCCGCGACAAGACTGTTTTTT
TRBV9	once	TRBJ2-3	-	CASSVVLTDTQYF	TGTGCCAGCAGCGTCGTCCTCACAGATACGCAGTATTTT
TRBV6-5	once	TRBJ1-3	-	CASSFRDGNTIYF	TGTGCCAGCAGTTTCCGGGACGGAAACACCATATATTTT
TRBV19	-	TRBJ2-1	TRBD2	CASSLAGNGYNEQFF	TGTGCCAGTAGTTTAGCGGGAAATGGCTACAATGAGCAGTTCTTC
TRBV6-5	-	TRBJ1-5	-	CASRRGWTDNQPQHF	TGTGCCAGCAGGAGGGGGTGGACTGACAATCAGCCCCAGCATTTT
TRBV2	-	TRBJ2-5	-	CASTLAPQETQYF	TGTGCCAGCACCCTAGCGCCCCAAGAGACCCAGTACTTC
TRBV6-5	-	TRBJ1-3	-	CASSYSGTFLYF	TGTGCCAGCAGTTACTCCGGGACATTCTTGTATTTT
TRBV4-3	large	TRBJ2-7	TRBD2	CASSPVRGSGSVLDEQYF	TGCGCCAGCAGCCCTGTTAGGGGGAGCGGGAGTGTGCTGGACGAGCAGTACTTC
TRBV6-5	-	TRBJ2-7	TRBD1	CASSYSGRGRYEQYF	TGTGCCAGCAGTTACTCTGGCAGGGGGCGGTACGAGCAGTACTTC
TRBV6-5	few	TRBJ1-4	-	CASSYTGLGREKLFF	TGTGCCAGCAGTTACACAGGGTTGGGGCGGGAAAAACTGTTTTTT
TRBV5-1	once	TRBJ2-6	-	CASSPWVSGANVLTF	TGCGCCAGCAGCCCATGGGTCTCTGGGGCCAACGTCCTGACTTTC
TRBV29-1	-	TRBJ2-3	-	CSVGGLYSGTDTQYF	TGCAGCGTCGGGGGACTTTACTCAGGGACAGATACGCAGTATTTT
TRBV7-9	-	TRBJ1-2	-	CASSLEGRSPTNYGYTF	TGTGCCAGCAGCTTAGAAGGAAGATCTCCCACTAACTATGGCTACACCTTC
TRBV19	-	TRBJ1-2	-	CASSLASFGGYTF	TGTGCCAGTAGTCTTGCTTCTTTCGGAGGCTACACCTTC
TRBV9	-	TRBJ2-1	-	CASSGIEKGGNEQFF	TGTGCCAGCAGCGGAATCGAGAAAGGAGGCAATGAGCAGTTCTTC
TRBV4-1	-	TRBJ2-7	-	CASRPGIGSYEQYF	TGCGCCAGCAGACCGGGCATAGGCTCCTACGAGCAGTACTTC
TRBV6-5	-	TRBJ1-2	-	CASSYSNDYGYTF	TGTGCCAGCAGTTACTCGAATGACTATGGCTACACCTTC
TRBV11-2	-	TRBJ2-5	TRBD1	CASSLSHRGLETQYF	TGTGCCAGCAGCTTATCCCACAGGGGGCTAGAGACCCAGTACTTC